The clone carrying this T cell receptor beta chain was counted at least ten times. These data originate in a study of T cells in Graves' hyperthyroidism and ophthalmopathy. Germline V CDR1 and CDR2: LNHDA, SQIVND (reference sequence). The V and J ends lost 5 bases and 2 bases, in that order; junction bases with no gene match: 2. The CDR3 totals 14 residues. Stable Graves' hyperthyroidism denoted no ophthalmopathy progression over 18 months. Authors of the study amplified TCR beta CDR3 regions from RNA transcripts. First-round RT-PCR with HTBI primers amplified the TCR CDR3 region. MiXCR was run by TCRdb on the multiplex PCR reads, yielding one entry per CDR3 protein. In the table there are around 700,000 distinct CDR3 sequences, just over 35% of which are singletons.

The sample consisted of blood. This chain joins TRBV19 and TRBJ1-5, with TRBD1 matching over 8 bases. The TCR originated in a woman aged 40 to 49 with Graves' hyperthyroidism. This CDR3 is CASSGGQGNQPQHF. CDR3 DNA sequence: TGTGCCAGTAGTGGGGGACAGGGCAATCAGCCCCAGCATTTT.